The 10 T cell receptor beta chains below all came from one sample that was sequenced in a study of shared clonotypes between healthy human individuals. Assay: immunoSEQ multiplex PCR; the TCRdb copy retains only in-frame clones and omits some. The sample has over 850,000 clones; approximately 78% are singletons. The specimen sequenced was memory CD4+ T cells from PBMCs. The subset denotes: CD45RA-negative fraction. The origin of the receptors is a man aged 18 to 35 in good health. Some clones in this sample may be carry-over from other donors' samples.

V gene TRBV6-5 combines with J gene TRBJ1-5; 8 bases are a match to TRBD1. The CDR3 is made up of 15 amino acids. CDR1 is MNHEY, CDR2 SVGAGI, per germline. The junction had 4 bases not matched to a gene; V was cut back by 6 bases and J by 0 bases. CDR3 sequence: CASRRTGTSNQPQHF. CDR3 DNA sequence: TGTGCCAGCAGAAGGACAGGGACTAGCAATCAGCCCCAGCATTTT.

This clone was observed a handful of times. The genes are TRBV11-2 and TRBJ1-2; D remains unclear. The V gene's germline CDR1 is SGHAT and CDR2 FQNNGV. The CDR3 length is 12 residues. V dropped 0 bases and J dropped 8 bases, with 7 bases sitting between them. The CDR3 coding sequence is TGTGCCAGCAGCTTAGACCACCGCGGCTACACCTTC. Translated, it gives CASSLDHRGYTF.

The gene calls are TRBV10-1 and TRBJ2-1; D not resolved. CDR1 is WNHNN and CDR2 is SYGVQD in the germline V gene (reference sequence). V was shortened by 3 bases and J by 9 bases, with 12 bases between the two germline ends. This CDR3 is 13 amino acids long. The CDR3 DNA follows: TGCGCCAGCAGTGAATCCGGGTTGAGTGAGCAGTTCTTC. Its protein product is CASSESGLSEQFF.

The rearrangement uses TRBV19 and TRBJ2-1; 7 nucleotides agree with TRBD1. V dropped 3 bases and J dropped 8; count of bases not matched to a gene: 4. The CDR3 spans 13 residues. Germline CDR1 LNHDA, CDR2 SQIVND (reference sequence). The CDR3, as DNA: TGTGCCAGTAGTATGACAGGGCTGGATGAGCAGTTCTTC. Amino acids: CASSMTGLDEQFF. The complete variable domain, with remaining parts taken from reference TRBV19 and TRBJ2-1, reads DGGITQSPKYLFRKEGQNVTLSCEQNLNHDAMYWYRQDPGQGLRLIYYSQIVNDFQKGDIAEGYSVSREKKESFPLTVTSAQKNPTAFYLCASSMTGLDEQFFGPGTRLTVL.

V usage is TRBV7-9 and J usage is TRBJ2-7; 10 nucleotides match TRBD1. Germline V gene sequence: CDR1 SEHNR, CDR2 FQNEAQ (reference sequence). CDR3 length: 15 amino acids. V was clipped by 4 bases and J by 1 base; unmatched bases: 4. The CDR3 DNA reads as TGTGCCAGCAGCTACGGACAGGGGGAGTCCTACGAGCAGTACTTC. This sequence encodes CASSYGQGESYEQYF. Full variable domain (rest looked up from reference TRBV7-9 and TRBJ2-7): DTGVSQNPRHKITKRGQNVTFRCDPISEHNRLYWYRQTLGQGPEFLTYFQNEAQLEKSRLLSDRFSAERPKGSFSTLEIQRTEQGDSAMYLCASSYGQGESYEQYFGPGTRLTVT.

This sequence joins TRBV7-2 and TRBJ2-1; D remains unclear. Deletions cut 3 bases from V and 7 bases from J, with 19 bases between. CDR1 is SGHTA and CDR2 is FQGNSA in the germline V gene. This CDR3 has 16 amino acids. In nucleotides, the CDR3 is TGTGCCAGCAGCTTGTTCGGAGCGACCCAGCCGAATGAGCAGTTCTTC. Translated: CASSLFGATQPNEQFF.

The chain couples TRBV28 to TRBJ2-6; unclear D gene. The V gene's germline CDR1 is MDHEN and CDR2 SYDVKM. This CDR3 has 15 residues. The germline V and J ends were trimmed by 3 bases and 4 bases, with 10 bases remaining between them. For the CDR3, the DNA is TGTGCCAGCAGTTTCTCGAAAGCCGGGGCCAACGTCCTGACTTTC. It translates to CASSFSKAGANVLTF.

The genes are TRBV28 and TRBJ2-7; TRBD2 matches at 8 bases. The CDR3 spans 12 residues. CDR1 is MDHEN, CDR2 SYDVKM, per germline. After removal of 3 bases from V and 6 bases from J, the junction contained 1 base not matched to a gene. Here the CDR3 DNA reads TGTGCCAGCAGTTTCGCGGGGGGCGAGCAGTACTTC. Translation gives CASSFAGGEQYF.

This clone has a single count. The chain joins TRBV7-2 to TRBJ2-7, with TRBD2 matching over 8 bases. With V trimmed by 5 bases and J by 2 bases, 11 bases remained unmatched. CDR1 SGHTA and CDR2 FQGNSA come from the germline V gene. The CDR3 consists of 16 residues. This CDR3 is CASSRGAGGTPYEQYF. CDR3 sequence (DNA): TGTGCCAGCAGCCGGGGGGCGGGAGGTACGCCCTACGAGCAGTACTTC. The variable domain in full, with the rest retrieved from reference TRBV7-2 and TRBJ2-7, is GAGVSQSPSNKVTEKGKDVELRCDPISGHTALYWYRQSLGQGLEFLIYFQGNSAPDKSGLPSDRFSAERTGGSVSTLTIQRTQQEDSAVYLCASSRGAGGTPYEQYFGPGTRLTVT.

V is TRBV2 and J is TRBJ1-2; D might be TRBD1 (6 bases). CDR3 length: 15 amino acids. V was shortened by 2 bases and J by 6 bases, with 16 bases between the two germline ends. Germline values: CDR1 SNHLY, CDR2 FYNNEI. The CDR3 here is CASSERRGDGNGYTF. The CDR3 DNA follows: TGTGCCAGCAGTGAAAGGAGGGGGGACGGGAATGGCTACACCTTC. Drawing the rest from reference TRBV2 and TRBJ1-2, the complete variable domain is EPEVTQTPSHQVTQMGQEVILRCVPISNHLYFYWYRQILGQKVEFLVSFYNNEISEKSEIFDDQFSVERPDGSNFTLKIRSTKLEDSAMYFCASSERRGDGNGYTFGSGTRLTVV.